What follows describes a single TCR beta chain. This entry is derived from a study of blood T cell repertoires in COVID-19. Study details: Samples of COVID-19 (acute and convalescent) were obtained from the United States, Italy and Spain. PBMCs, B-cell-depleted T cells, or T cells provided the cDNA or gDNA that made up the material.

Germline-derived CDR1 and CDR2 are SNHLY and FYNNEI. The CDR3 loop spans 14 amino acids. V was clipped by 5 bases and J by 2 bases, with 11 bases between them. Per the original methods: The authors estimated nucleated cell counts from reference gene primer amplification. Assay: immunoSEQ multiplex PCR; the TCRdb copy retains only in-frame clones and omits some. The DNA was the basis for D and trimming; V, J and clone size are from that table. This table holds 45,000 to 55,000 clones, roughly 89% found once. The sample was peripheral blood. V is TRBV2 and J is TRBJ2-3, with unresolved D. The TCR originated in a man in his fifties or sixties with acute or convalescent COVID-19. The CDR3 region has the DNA TGTGCCAGCAGTAGTGGGCAGTACACAGATACGCAGTATTTT. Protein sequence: CASSSGQYTDTQYF.